These 15 T cell receptor beta chains share one sample of origin, sequenced in a study of regulatory and conventional T cells in RAG deficiency. The protocol was immunoSEQ multiplex PCR, while the TCRdb copy is restricted to in-frame clones and leaves out a portion. The sample holds 45,000 to 50,000 clones, over 80% seen once. The sorted conventional CD4+ T cells were CD25-low and CD127-high, with genomic DNA sequenced. These data also formed part of another study, on regulatory T cells. That work contributes: Primers: 52 TRBV forward and 13 TRBJ reverse.

Sequencing used CD4+ effector T cells sorted from blood. These receptors all stem from a human donor in good health.

The gene calls are TRBV7-9 and TRBJ1-5; D is possibly TRBD1 (5 bases). Trimming stripped 1 base from V and 5 bases from J, with 6 bases between. The germline V gene has CDR1 SEHNR and CDR2 FQNEAQ (reference sequence). This CDR3 comprises 13 residues. CDR3 DNA: TGTGCCAGCAGCTTAGGGGGGGATCAGCCCCAGCATTTT. Translated: CASSLGGDQPQHF.

The rearrangement links TRBV6-1 to TRBJ1-1, with D tentatively TRBD1 (6 bases). Trimming pared 3 bases from V and 5 bases from J, leaving 13 bases between. The CDR3 is 14 amino acids. Germline CDR1 and CDR2: MNHNS and SASEGT. This chain's CDR3 is CASSDKQGLTEAFF. CDR3 sequence (DNA): TGTGCCAGCAGTGATAAACAGGGCCTTACTGAAGCTTTCTTT.

This sequence joins TRBV5-1 and TRBJ2-2, with 12 positions matching TRBD2. The CDR3 runs to 16 residues. Germline CDR1 SGHRS, CDR2 YFSETQ. V trimming: 6 bases; J trimming: 4 bases; junction bases outside the gene matches: 7. The CDR3 nucleotides read TGCGCCAGCACCCTAGCGGGAGGGCCAGGCACCGGGGAGCTGTTTTTT. Protein: CASTLAGGPGTGELFF.

This chain links TRBV10-3 with TRBJ2-1, with 10 bases aligning to TRBD2. CDR1 and CDR2 from the germline V gene are ENHRY and SYGVKD. The CDR3 sequence is 16 residues long. V lost 6 bases and J lost 3; bases outside the gene matches: 8. CDR3 sequence: CAISPPSSGGYNEQFF. CDR3 sequence (DNA): TGTGCCATCAGCCCCCCTTCTAGCGGGGGCTACAATGAGCAGTTCTTC.

This chain uses TRBV6-1 with TRBJ1-1; D may be TRBD1 (6 bases). Trimming removed 3 bases at V and 0 bases at J, with 14 bases between. The CDR3 spans 16 residues. Germline assignment: CDR1 MNHNS and CDR2 SASEGT. The CDR3 spells CASSDIGQPMNTEAFF. The CDR3, as DNA: TGTGCCAGCAGTGATATCGGACAGCCCATGAACACTGAAGCTTTCTTT.

This clone is a singleton in its sample. The CDR3 loop reads CASSRALDSADTQYF. For the CDR3, the DNA is TGTGCCAGCAGCCGAGCGCTAGATTCCGCAGATACGCAGTATTTT. The chain has TRBV11-1 and TRBJ2-3; D unresolved. The germline V gene encodes CDR1 SGHAT and CDR2 FQDESV (reference sequence). This CDR3 has 15 amino acids. V was trimmed by 5 bases and J by 4 bases, leaving 16 bases between them.

The count of this clone is one. The chain employs TRBV19 and TRBJ2-1; TRBD2 matches 9 bases. V lost 5 bases and J lost 6; bases outside the gene matches: 8. Germline CDR1 reads LNHDA; CDR2 reads SQIVND (reference sequence). This CDR3 comprises 15 residues. The CDR3 DNA reads as TGTGCCAGTAGTTCGCCCGGGACTAGCTTCAATGAGCAGTTCTTC. Translation gives CASSSPGTSFNEQFF.

The count of this clone is one. This chain links TRBV10-3 with TRBJ1-1; possibly TRBD1 for D (5 bases). V was shortened by 3 bases and J by 10 bases, with 15 bases between the two germline ends. Germline V CDR1 and CDR2: ENHRY, SYGVKD. The CDR3 extends over 13 amino acids. CDR3 coding DNA: TGTGCCATCAGTGACGAGGACGTCCAGGGAGCTTTCTTT. Its translation: CAISDEDVQGAFF.

The chain couples TRBV9 to TRBJ2-5; D is unresolved. The J call may be wrong; the DNA end is better matched by TRBJ2-7. The CDR3 totals 13 residues. Germline-derived CDR1 and CDR2 are SGDLS and YYNGEE. In DNA, the CDR3 is TGTGCCAGCAGTGTGGATCCCTTCTACGAGCAGTACTTC. This encodes CASSVDPFYEQYF.

The chain recombines TRBV6-1 with TRBJ1-2, with D maybe TRBD1 (6 bases). V was trimmed by 4 bases and J by 1 base, leaving 16 bases between them. CDR1 and CDR2 (germline): MNHNS, SASEGT. This CDR3 contains 16 residues. The DNA of the CDR3 is TGTGCCAGCAGTGCGAGACAAACAGGGAGTAACTATGGCTACACCTTC. Protein product: CASSARQTGSNYGYTF.

The chain is built from TRBV19 and TRBJ1-5; TRBD1 is a possible D gene (5 bases). Trimming pared 1 base from V and 1 base from J, leaving 14 bases between. Per the germline V gene, CDR1 is LNHDA and CDR2 is SQIVND (reference sequence). The CDR3 spans 17 residues. CDR3 DNA: TGTGCCAGTAGTATAGGGCAGGGCTCAAAGAGCAATCAGCCCCAGCATTTT. Amino acids: CASSIGQGSKSNQPQHF.

The chain couples TRBV5-1 to TRBJ1-5; TRBD1 agrees at 7 bases. The CDR3 contains 18 residues. Germline V gene data show CDR1 as SGHRS and CDR2 as YFSETQ. V gave up 2 bases and J gave up 0 bases; unmatched junction bases: 11. In DNA form, the CDR3 reads TGCGCCAGCAGCTTTGGCCCTAGGACAGGTGGTAGCAATCAGCCCCAGCATTTT. Protein product: CASSFGPRTGGSNQPQHF.

The chain has TRBV11-3 and TRBJ1-2; D not certain. Trimming removed 0 bases at V and 4 bases at J, with 12 bases between. This CDR3 comprises 15 residues. CDR1 and CDR2 (germline): SGHNT, YENEEA. CDR3 protein: CASSLDGGSSYGYTF. The CDR3 DNA sequence: TGTGCCAGCAGCTTAGACGGAGGGTCTTCCTATGGCTACACCTTC. Complete variable domain (other parts from reference TRBV11-3 and TRBJ1-2): EAGVVQSPRYKIIEKKQPVAFWCNPISGHNTLYWYLQNLGQGPELLIRYENEEAVDDSQLPKDRFSAERLKGVDSTLKIQPAELGDSAVYLCASSLDGGSSYGYTFGSGTRLTVV.

The chain has TRBV4-1 and TRBJ1-6, with D unresolved. Between the trimmed V and J ends, which lost 3 bases and 6 bases, there was a span of 12 bases. In germline, CDR1 is MGHRA, CDR2 YSYEKL. The CDR3 sequence is 15 residues long. CDR3 nucleotide sequence: TGCGCCAGCAGCCATCGGACCGAGACTAATTCACCCCTCCACTTT. Its translation is CASSHRTETNSPLHF.

The rearrangement joins TRBV6-5 to TRBJ1-2; 9 bases match TRBD1. Germline CDR1 and CDR2: MNHEY and SVGAGI. The trim removed 4 bases at V and 6 bases at J, leaving 9 bases unmatched. CDR3 length equals 15 residues. The CDR3 nucleotides are TGTGCCAGCAGTTCGGACAGGGGACGGGGGAATGGCTACACCTTC. It translates to CASSSDRGRGNGYTF.